Listed below are T cell receptor beta chains from one sample, sequenced in a study of monozygotic twins with inflammatory bowel disease. TCRdb reprocessed the 5' RACE reads; each CDR3 protein has one entry and no DNA is given. This sample carries approximately 400,000 distinct CDR3 sequences, with under 3% going to the ten biggest clones. Material for sequencing was blood. These receptors all stem from a human donor with ulcerative colitis or Crohn's disease, or a healthy co-twin of an affected twin (not recorded which). Each CDR3 is given with its conserved first and last residue. The order of the fields is V gene, J gene, CDR3 protein.

TRBV6-1,TRBJ2-7,CASSPRQGWAYEQYF
TRBV24-1,TRBJ2-5,CATSDRAQETQYF
TRBV7-2,TRBJ1-6,CASSGRDYNSPLHF
TRBV20-1,TRBJ2-5,CSASPMTGAKTQYF
TRBV3-1,TRBJ2-1,CASSQAGVSNEQFF
TRBV28,TRBJ2-1,CASSSEPAAYNEQFF
TRBV13,TRBJ2-5,CASSPPDREQETQYF
TRBV6-5,TRBJ2-3,CASSYSLAGVTDTQYF
TRBV18,TRBJ1-1,CASSLDREAFF
TRBV11-1,TRBJ2-6,CASSLVGQLFSGANVLTF
TRBV6-2/TRBV6-3,TRBJ2-7,CASSYRRLAGDAGEQYF
TRBV29-1,TRBJ2-7,CSVVLAGVQSYEQYF
TRBV5-8,TRBJ2-2,CASSWIKSGSGELFF
TRBV6-5,TRBJ2-4,CASSTGQGAKNIQYF
TRBV4-1,TRBJ1-4,CASSQTAQAVEKLFF
TRBV6-1,TRBJ2-5,CASSGAVGRKTQYF
TRBV28,TRBJ2-1,CASSTSGLSYNEQFF
TRBV7-2,TRBJ2-5,CASSLDAGAQETQYF
TRBV20-1,TRBJ2-5,CSAIGTSGNPQETQYF
TRBV7-2,TRBJ2-1,CASSLEGLGPNEQFF
TRBV3-1,TRBJ2-2,CASSQDLRDRGTGELFF
TRBV28,TRBJ2-1,CASSLGTSRDEQFF
TRBV7-9,TRBJ1-3,CASSSGHAGNTIYF
TRBV6-1,TRBJ1-1,CASSNVGGNTEAFF
TRBV7-2,TRBJ2-1,CASSPPGAGTYNEQFF
TRBV11-1,TRBJ2-1,CASVRSAGETKQFF
TRBV10-3,TRBJ1-6,CATGNRAQGWDSPLHF
TRBV5-1,TRBJ2-3,CASSLPGAGRTDTQYF
TRBV27,TRBJ2-2,CASSFSSTGELFF
TRBV7-2,TRBJ2-3,CASSLAPAGGFNTQYF
TRBV7-2,TRBJ1-6,CASSLARGSSPLHF
TRBV6-1,TRBJ2-5,CASREDPGQNVETQYF
TRBV5-4,TRBJ2-5,CASSWGEQGRSQYF
TRBV20-1,TRBJ1-6,CSARVQPLNNSPLHF
TRBV7-9,TRBJ2-3,CASSTPSGRTDTQYF
TRBV5-4,TRBJ2-3,CASSTFRGSGTDTQYF
TRBV4-1,TRBJ2-7,CASRPLLNRDSAYEQYF
TRBV3-1,TRBJ2-5,CASSHSGLETQYF
TRBV7-2,TRBJ1-2,CASSRQGWQSGGYTF
TRBV5-4,TRBJ1-2,CASSLHRGEYGYTF
TRBV29-1,TRBJ2-7,CSVETQGGYEQYF
TRBV2,TRBJ2-1,CASSGRPGNEQFF
TRBV5-1,TRBJ2-7,CASRGQGGNEQYF
TRBV5-1,TRBJ1-5,CASSSGTGENQPQHF
TRBV13,TRBJ1-5,CASSVSDQPQHF
TRBV4-1,TRBJ2-6,CASSQVQTGGSGANVLTF
TRBV5-1,TRBJ2-2,CASSPPGGSNTGELFF
TRBV7-9,TRBJ1-2,CASSIVPGDNYGYTF
TRBV28,TRBJ2-2,CASSSGSQGTGELFF
TRBV7-2,TRBJ2-2,CASSLALKVTGELFF
TRBV7-2,TRBJ2-7,CASSLDRGSGEQYF
TRBV3-1,TRBJ1-1,CASSQGRTSEAFF
TRBV7-3,TRBJ2-5,CASRASGRDSTQYF
TRBV15,TRBJ1-5,CATSRPDRNNQPQHF
TRBV6-5,TRBJ1-4,CASSYFSGPNEKLFF
TRBV5-1,TRBJ2-1,CASSGLSLYNEQFF
TRBV20-1,TRBJ1-1,CSARDRGGLTEAFF
TRBV20-1,TRBJ1-4,CSATPQGVSEKLFF